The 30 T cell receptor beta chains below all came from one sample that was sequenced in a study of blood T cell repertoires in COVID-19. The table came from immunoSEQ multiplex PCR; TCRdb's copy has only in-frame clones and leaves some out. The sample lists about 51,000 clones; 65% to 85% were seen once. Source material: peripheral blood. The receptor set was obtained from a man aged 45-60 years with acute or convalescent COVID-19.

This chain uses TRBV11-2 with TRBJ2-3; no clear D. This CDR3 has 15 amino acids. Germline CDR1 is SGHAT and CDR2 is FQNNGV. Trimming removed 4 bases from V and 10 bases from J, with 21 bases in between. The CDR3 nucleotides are TGTGCCAGCAGCTCCTGGCGGCCTAAGCTCCCCTCGCAGTATTTT. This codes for CASSSWRPKLPSQYF.

The DNA for the CDR3 is TGTGCCGCATCCAGCGGGTACACAGATACGCAGTATTTT. Translation: CAASSGYTDTQYF. V and J are TRBV12-3 or TRBV12-4 and TRBJ2-3, with D possibly matching TRBD2 (6 bases). The CDR3 loop spans 13 amino acids. Trimming removed 11 bases from V and 2 bases from J, with 14 bases in between.

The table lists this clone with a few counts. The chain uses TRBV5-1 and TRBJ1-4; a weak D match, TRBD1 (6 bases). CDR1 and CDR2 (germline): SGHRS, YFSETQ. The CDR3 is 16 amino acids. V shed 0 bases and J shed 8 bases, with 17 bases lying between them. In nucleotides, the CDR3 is TGCGCCAGCAGCTTGGTTCAGGGGAACGGAAAGGAAAAACTGTTTTTT. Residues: CASSLVQGNGKEKLFF.

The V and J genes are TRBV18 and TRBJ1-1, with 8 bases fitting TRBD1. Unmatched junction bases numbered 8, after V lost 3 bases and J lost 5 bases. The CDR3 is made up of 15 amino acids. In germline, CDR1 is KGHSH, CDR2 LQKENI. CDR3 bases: TGTGCCAGCTCACCGCGCGGACAGGGCGATACTGAAGCTTTCTTT. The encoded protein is CASSPRGQGDTEAFF.

CDR3 in amino acids: CASSRTGHGDEQYF. The DNA of the CDR3 is TGTGCCAGCAGCAGGACAGGGCATGGGGACGAGCAGTACTTC. This rearrangement joins TRBV5-8 to TRBJ2-7; the match to TRBD1 covers 8 bases. Per germline, CDR1 SGHTS and CDR2 YDEGEE. The J segment lost 5 bases and the V segment lost 4 bases, leaving 8 bases of the junction unmatched. CDR3 size: 14 residues.

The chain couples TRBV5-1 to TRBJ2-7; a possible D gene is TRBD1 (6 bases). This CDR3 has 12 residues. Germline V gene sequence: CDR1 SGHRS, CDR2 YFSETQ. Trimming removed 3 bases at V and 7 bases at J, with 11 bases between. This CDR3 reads CASSYIQGEQYF. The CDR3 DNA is TGCGCCAGCAGCTACATACAGGGAGAGCAGTACTTC.

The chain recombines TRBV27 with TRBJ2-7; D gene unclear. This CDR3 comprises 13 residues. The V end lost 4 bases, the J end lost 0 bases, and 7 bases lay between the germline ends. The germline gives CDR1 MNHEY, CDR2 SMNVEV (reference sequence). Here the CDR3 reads CASSSTISYEQYF. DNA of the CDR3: TGTGCCAGCAGTTCGACAATCTCCTACGAGCAGTACTTC.

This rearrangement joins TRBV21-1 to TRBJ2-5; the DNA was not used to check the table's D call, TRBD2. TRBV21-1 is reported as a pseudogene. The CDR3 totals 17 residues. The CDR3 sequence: CASTTKESSGSLETQYF. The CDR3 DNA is TGTGCCAGCACCACAAAGGAGAGTAGCGGGAGTCTGGAGACCCAGTACTTC.

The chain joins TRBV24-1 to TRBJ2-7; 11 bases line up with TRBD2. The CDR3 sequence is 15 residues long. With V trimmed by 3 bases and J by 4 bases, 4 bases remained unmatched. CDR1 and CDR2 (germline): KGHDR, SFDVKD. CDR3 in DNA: TGTGCCACCAGTGATGGGACTAGCGGCTATTACGAGCAGTACTTC. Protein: CATSDGTSGYYEQYF.

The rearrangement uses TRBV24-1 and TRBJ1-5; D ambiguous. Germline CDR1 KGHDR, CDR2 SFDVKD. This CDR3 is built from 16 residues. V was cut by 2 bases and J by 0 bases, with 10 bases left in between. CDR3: CATSDCSLISNQPQHF. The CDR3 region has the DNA TGTGCCACCAGTGATTGCAGTCTTATTAGCAATCAGCCCCAGCATTTT.

In DNA form, the CDR3 reads TGTGCCAGTAGCCAAAAGGGACAGAACTATGGCTACACCTTC. It is translated as CASSQKGQNYGYTF. The rearrangement uses TRBV19 and TRBJ1-2; TRBD1 aligns across 7 bases. The ends lost 6 bases at V and 2 bases at J; junction bases unmatched: 6. The CDR3 is made up of 14 amino acids. CDR1 LNHDA and CDR2 SQIVND come from the germline V gene (reference sequence).

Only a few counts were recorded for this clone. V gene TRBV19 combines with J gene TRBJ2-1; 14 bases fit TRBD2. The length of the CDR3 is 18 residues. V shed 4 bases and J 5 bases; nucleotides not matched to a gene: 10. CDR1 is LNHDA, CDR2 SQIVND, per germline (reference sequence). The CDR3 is CASSTPGLAGVDHNEQFF. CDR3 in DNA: TGTGCCAGTAGTACACCGGGACTAGCGGGGGTTGACCACAATGAGCAGTTCTTC.

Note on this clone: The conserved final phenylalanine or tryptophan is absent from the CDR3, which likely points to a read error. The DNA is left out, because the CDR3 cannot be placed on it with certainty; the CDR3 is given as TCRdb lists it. CDR3: CASFGGGGI. V is TRBV6-4 and J is TRBJ1-1. Germline CDR1 reads MRHNA; CDR2 reads SNTAGT. The CDR3 numbers 9 amino acids, ends counted.

CDR3: CASSRYTGQSYNEQFF. The CDR3 region has the DNA TGTGCCAGCAGCCGATATACGGGACAATCCTACAATGAGCAGTTCTTC. This chain uses TRBV14 with TRBJ2-1; a possible D gene is TRBD1 (6 bases). This CDR3 is 16 amino acids long. The germline V gene encodes CDR1 SGHDN and CDR2 FVKESK. Deletions cut 4 bases from V and 1 base from J, with 14 bases between.

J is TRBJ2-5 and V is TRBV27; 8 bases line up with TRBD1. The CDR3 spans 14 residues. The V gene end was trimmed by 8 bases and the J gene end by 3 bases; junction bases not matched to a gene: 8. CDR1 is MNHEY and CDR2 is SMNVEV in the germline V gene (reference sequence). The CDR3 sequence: CASLDRAPKETQYF. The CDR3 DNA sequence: TGTGCCAGCCTGGACAGGGCCCCAAAAGAGACCCAGTACTTC.

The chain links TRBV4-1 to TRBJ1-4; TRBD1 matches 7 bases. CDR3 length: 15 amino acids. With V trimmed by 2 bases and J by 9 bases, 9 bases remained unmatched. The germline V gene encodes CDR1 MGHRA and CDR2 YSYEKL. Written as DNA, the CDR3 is TGCGCCAGCAGCCAAATAGGGGGCAGGTCGAAAAAACTGTTTTTT. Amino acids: CASSQIGGRSKKLFF.

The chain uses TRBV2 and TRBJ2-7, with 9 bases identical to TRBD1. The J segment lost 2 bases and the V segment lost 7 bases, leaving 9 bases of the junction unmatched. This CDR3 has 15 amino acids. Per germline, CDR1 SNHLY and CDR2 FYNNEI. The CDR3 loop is CASNTPTGGTYEQYF. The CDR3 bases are TGTGCCAGCAATACCCCGACAGGGGGAACCTACGAGCAGTACTTC.

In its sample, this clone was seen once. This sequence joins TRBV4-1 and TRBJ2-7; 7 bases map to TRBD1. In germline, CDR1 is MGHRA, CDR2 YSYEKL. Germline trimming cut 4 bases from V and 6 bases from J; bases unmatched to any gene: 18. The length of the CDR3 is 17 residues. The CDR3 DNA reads TGCGCCAGCAGCCTCCATTATGGGGTAGGGGGCGGTTTCGAGCAGTACTTC. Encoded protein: CASSLHYGVGGGFEQYF.

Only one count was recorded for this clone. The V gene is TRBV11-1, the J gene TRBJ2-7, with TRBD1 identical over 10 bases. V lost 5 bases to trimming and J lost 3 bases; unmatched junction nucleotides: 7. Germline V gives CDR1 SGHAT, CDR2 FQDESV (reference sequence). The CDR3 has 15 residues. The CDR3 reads CASSPSTGGGYEQYF. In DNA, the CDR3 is TGTGCCAGCAGCCCCTCGACAGGGGGCGGCTACGAGCAGTACTTC.

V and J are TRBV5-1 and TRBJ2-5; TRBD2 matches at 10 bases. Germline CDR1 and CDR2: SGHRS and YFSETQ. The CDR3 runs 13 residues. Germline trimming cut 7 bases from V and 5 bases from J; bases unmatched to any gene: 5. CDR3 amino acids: CASSAGGLETQYF. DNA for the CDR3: TGCGCCAGCTCAGCGGGGGGGTTGGAGACCCAGTACTTC.

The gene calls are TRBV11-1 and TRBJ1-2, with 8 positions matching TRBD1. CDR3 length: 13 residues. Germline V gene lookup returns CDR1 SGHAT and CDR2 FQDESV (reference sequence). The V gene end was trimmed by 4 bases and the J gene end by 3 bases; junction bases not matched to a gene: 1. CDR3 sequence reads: CASSSGQDYGYTF. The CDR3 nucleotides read TGTGCCAGCAGCTCGGGACAGGACTATGGCTACACCTTC.

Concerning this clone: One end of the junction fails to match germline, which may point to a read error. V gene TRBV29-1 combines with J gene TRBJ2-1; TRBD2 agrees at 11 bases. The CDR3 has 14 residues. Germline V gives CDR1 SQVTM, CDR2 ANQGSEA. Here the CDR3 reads CSVEGASGRIEQFF. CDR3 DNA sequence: TGCAGCGTAGAAGGGGCTAGCGGGAGGATTGAGCAGTTCTTC.

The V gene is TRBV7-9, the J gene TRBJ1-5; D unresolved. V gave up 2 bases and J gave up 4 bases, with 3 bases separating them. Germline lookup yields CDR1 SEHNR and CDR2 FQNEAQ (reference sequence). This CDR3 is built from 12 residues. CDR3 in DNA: TGTGCCAGCAGCTTATATAATCAGCCCCAGCATTTT. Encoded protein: CASSLYNQPQHF. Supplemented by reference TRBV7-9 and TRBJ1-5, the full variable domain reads DTGVSQNPRHKITKRGQNVTFRCDPISEHNRLYWYRQTLGQGPEFLTYFQNEAQLEKSRLLSDRFSAERPKGSFSTLEIQRTEQGDSAMYLCASSLYNQPQHFGDGTRLSIL.

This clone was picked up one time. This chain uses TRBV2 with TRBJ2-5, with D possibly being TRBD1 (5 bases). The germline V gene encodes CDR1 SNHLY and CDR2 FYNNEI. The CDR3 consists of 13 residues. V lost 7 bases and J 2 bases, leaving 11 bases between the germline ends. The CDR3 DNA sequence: TGTGCCAGCAATAGACAGTTGCAAGAGACCCAGTACTTC. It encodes CASNRQLQETQYF.

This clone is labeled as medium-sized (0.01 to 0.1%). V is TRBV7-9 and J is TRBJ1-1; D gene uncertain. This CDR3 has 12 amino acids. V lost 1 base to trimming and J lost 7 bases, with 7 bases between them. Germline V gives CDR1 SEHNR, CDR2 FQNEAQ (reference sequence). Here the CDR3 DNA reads TGTGCCAGCAGCTTAGTTTCAGTTGAAGCTTTCTTT. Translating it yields CASSLVSVEAFF.

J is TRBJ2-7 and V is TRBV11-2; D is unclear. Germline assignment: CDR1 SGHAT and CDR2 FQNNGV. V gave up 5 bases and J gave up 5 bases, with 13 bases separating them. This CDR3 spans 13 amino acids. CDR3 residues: CASSLLSYHEQYF. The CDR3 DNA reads TGTGCCAGCAGCCTACTATCATACCACGAGCAGTACTTC.

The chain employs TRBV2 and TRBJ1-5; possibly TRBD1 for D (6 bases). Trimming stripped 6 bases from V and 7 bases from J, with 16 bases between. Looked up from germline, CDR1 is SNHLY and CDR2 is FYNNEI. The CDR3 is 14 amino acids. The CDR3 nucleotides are TGTGCCAGCAGCCCGCAGGGGATCGAACAGCCCCAGCATTTT. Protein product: CASSPQGIEQPQHF.

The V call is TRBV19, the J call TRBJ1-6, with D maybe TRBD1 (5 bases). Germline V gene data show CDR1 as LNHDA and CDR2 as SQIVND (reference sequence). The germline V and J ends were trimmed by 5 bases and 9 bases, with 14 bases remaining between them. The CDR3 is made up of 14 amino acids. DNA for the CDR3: TGTGCCAGTAGTCCGGGCCCGGGGGGTTCACCCCTCCACTTT. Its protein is CASSPGPGGSPLHF.

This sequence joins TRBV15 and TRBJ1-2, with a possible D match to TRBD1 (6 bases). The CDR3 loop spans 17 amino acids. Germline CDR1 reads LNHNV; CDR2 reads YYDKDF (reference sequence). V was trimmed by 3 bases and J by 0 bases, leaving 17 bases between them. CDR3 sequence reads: CATSRSLLDRPNYGYTF. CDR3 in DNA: TGTGCCACCAGCAGGTCGTTACTGGACAGACCTAACTATGGCTACACCTTC.

The CDR3 is CASKIGGAGEKLFF. The CDR3 region has the DNA TGTGCCAGCAAAATCGGAGGGGCAGGCGAAAAACTGTTTTTT. The chain links TRBV6-5 to TRBJ1-4; D possibly corresponds to TRBD1 (5 bases). The CDR3 length is 14 residues. V was shortened by 7 bases and J by 8 bases, with 17 bases between the two germline ends. Germline assignment: CDR1 MNHEY and CDR2 SVGAGI.